The present entry profiles one T cell receptor (beta chain) with its context. The antigen is unknown. The J segment lost 0 bases and the V segment lost 3 bases, leaving 14 bases of the junction unmatched. Germline V gene sequence: CDR1 LNHDA, CDR2 SQIVND (reference sequence). The CDR3 is made up of 20 amino acids. This specimen comes from a study of OX40 agonist ivuxolimab in advanced cancers. About the study: Patients were given ivuxolimab, an antibody that agonizes OX40 (CD134).

Autoimmune disease history or systemic immunosuppression barred patients. Measured with immunoSEQ multiplex PCR; TCRdb has only the in-frame clones, and not every one. The table lists tens of thousands of clones, about 85% of them singletons. Points from the study as a whole: Normalized T-cell clonal expansion was also low in a subset of nonresponders. It was not determined which antigens were specifically recognized by the peripheral T cells that had undergone clonal expansion.

This material consisted of CD4+ or CD8+ T cells sorted from blood, taken in a trial of the OX40 agonist ivuxolimab. V and J are TRBV19 and TRBJ2-4; 10 bases are shared with TRBD1. This TCR was recovered from an adult with an advanced solid tumor such as melanoma, head and neck, liver or kidney cancer. CDR3 region: CASSIGPGQGYEIAKNIQYF. In nucleotides, the CDR3 is TGTGCCAGTAGTATTGGGCCGGGACAGGGGTATGAAATAGCCAAAAACATTCAGTACTTC.